This entry lists 8 T cell receptor beta chains sequenced from one sample in a study of T cells in Graves' hyperthyroidism and ophthalmopathy (dated by TCRdb to between 2017 and 2020). Library method: multiplex PCR. The sample was run on an Illumina HiSeq 2000. The TCR beta CDR3 regions were amplified from the RNA transcripts. A first-round RT-PCR of the TCR CDR3 used the HTBI primer set with the Qiagen OneStep RT-PCR kit. TCRdb cleaned the public reads at Q25 with fastp, built clones with MiXCR and kept in-frame beta chains. Identical CDR3 proteins give one entry, which carries the most common genes and DNA. The sample table holds some 530,000 distinct CDR3 sequences, of which about 22% were seen once. Clones ranked in the top ten supply 49% of the sample. Sequencing was carried out using blood. The receptors stem from a woman in her 70s with Graves' ophthalmopathy.

This clonotype was observed a few times. V gene TRBV7-9 combines with J gene TRBJ1-1; maybe TRBD1 (5 bases). This CDR3 comprises 15 residues. Germline V gene sequence: CDR1 SEHNR, CDR2 FQNEAQ (reference sequence). V lost 4 bases and J 2 bases, leaving 14 bases between the germline ends. The CDR3 nucleotides read TGTGCCAGCAGCTCCGGGACTTCCCCTAACACTGAAGCTTTCTTT. Translation: CASSSGTSPNTEAFF.

The chain couples TRBV7-2 to TRBJ1-6; tentatively, D is TRBD1 (5 bases). From germline, CDR1 is SGHTA and CDR2 FQGNSA. This CDR3 has 16 amino acids. V dropped 5 bases and J dropped 7 bases, with 18 bases sitting between them. The CDR3 DNA reads as TGTGCCAGCAGCAAGAGGGACCGGGAATTCAATTCACCCCTCCACTTT. Translation gives CASSKRDREFNSPLHF.

This clonotype was detected a few times. The chain has TRBV10-2 and TRBJ2-3; TRBD2 matches 11 bases. With 8 bases clipped from V and 3 bases from J, the junction kept 7 bases outside the gene matches. The CDR3 totals 15 residues. The germline gives CDR1 WSHSY, CDR2 SAAADI. DNA for the CDR3: TGCGCCAGCCGCAATCTAGCGGGAGGAACAGATACGCAGTATTTT. It codes for CASRNLAGGTDTQYF.

This clonotype occurred a few times. This rearrangement joins TRBV19 to TRBJ2-1, with 9 bases aligning to TRBD2. Germline loops: CDR1 LNHDA, CDR2 SQIVND (reference sequence). The trim removed 9 bases at V and 9 bases at J, leaving 21 bases unmatched. The CDR3 totals 17 residues. CDR3 sequence: CASSFQVAGVGGPEQFF. Written as DNA, the CDR3 is TGTGCCAGCAGTTTCCAGGTAGCGGGAGTAGGGGGCCCTGAGCAGTTCTTC.

The chain employs TRBV5-6 and TRBJ1-1; possible D gene TRBD1, 5 bases. The CDR3 has 15 residues. CDR1 is SGHDT and CDR2 is YYEEEE in the germline V gene. Trimming left V 0 bases short and J 5 bases short, with 14 bases between. CDR3 protein: CASSLGPLGGTEAFF. CDR3 nucleotide sequence: TGTGCCAGCAGCTTGGGTCCCTTGGGGGGGACTGAAGCTTTCTTT.

This clonotype was counted only a few times. This chain connects TRBV20-1 to TRBJ2-7; 10 nucleotides agree with TRBD1. CDR1 is DFQATT and CDR2 is SNEGSKA in the germline V gene (reference sequence). CDR3 size: 15 residues. J was trimmed by 7 bases and V by 5 bases; bases with no gene match: 14. CDR3 DNA sequence: TGCAGTGCTCTACCCGGGACAGGGGCTTTAAGGGAGCAGTACTTC. It translates to CSALPGTGALREQYF.

Notes on this clonotype: The junction shows a germline mismatch at one end, possibly a read error. The chain has TRBV3-1 and TRBJ2-1; tentative D call: TRBD2 (5 bases). The length of the CDR3 is 12 residues. Germline CDR1 reads LGHDT; CDR2 reads YNNKEL (reference sequence). CDR3 nucleotide sequence: TGTGCCAGCAGCGAAGACTATAATGAGCAGTTCTTC. This gives the protein CASSEDYNEQFF.

This clonotype was seen ten or more times. V and J are TRBV12-3 or TRBV12-4 and TRBJ1-1, with unresolved D. V was pared by 3 bases and J by 7 bases, with 12 bases between. The CDR3 runs 13 residues. In DNA form, the CDR3 reads TGTGCCAGCAGTTTTTTCTGGACCGGTGAAGCTTTCTTT. Protein product: CASSFFWTGEAFF.